A selection of T cell receptor beta chains follows, all from one sample in a study of blood T cell repertoires in COVID-19. TCRdb's copy holds only in-frame clones and misses some; the assay was immunoSEQ multiplex PCR. The sample contains 150,000 to 200,000 clones, 60% to 80% of which appear only once. The specimen was peripheral blood. These receptor sequences come from a man aged 65 to 79 with acute or convalescent COVID-19. Each CDR3 is given with its conserved first and last residue. D genes are given only for firm matches. Expanded clones are given a class, and other clones once, few, many or no size at all.

clone size	V gene	J gene	D gene	CDR3 protein	CDR3 DNA
-	TRBV6-5	TRBJ1-1	-	CASSYSREGTTEAFF	TGTGCCAGCAGTTACAGTCGTGAGGGAACGACTGAAGCTTTCTTT
once	TRBV18	TRBJ1-2	TRBD1	CASSQTGFNGYTF	TGTGCCAGCTCACAGACAGGGTTTAATGGCTACACCTTC
-	TRBV3-1/TRBV3-2	TRBJ2-3	-	CASSQGRDSTDTQYF	TGTGCCAGCAGCCAAGGCCGGGACTCCACAGATACGCAGTATTTT
-	TRBV18	TRBJ2-7	TRBD2	CASSPGLAGGGEQYF	TGTGCCAGCTCTCCCGGACTAGCGGGGGGCGGAGAGCAGTACTTC
many	TRBV21-1	TRBJ1-1	-	CASLCKGVGPAFF	TGTGCCAGCCTTTGCAAGGGGGTTGGTCCGGCTTTCTTT
-	TRBV27	TRBJ1-2	TRBD1	CASSTGTGKIYTF	TGTGCCAGCAGTACCGGGACAGGGAAAATCTACACCTTC
once	TRBV4-3	TRBJ2-3	-	CASSQGRTALVTDTQYF	TGCGCCAGCAGCCAAGGGAGGACGGCTCTAGTCACAGATACGCAGTATTTT
-	TRBV3-1/TRBV3-2	TRBJ1-1	-	CASSRRGGSEAFF	TGTGCCAGCAGCCGCCGGGGTGGGTCTGAAGCTTTCTTT
-	TRBV2	TRBJ2-7	-	CASSDDSVSYEQYF	TGTGCCAGCAGTGACGATTCAGTTTCCTACGAGCAGTACTTC
-	TRBV18	TRBJ2-1	TRBD2	CASSPPRTSGSVYNEQFF	TGTGCCAGCTCACCACCCCGGACTAGCGGGAGTGTGTACAATGAGCAGTTCTTC
-	TRBV6-1	TRBJ1-5	TRBD1	CASSEGQGNQPQHF	TGTGCCAGCAGTGAGGGACAGGGTAATCAGCCCCAGCATTTT
-	TRBV12-3/TRBV12-4	TRBJ2-7	-	CASSYSTGEQYF	TGTGCCAGCAGTTACTCAACGGGGGAGCAGTACTTC
-	TRBV6-5	TRBJ1-2	-	CASRQGLNYGYTF	TGTGCCAGCAGACAGGGCCTCAACTATGGCTACACCTTC
few	TRBV28	TRBJ1-5	-	CASSPTVGRQPQHF	TGTGCCAGCAGTCCAACGGTCGGGAGGCAGCCCCAGCATTTT
-	TRBV6-1	TRBJ2-2	-	CASSERGSNTGELFF	TGTGCCAGCAGTGAACGGGGTTCGAACACCGGGGAGCTGTTTTTT
-	TRBV24-1	TRBJ2-1	TRBD2	CATSDLAGDSYNEQFF	TGTGCCACCAGTGATTTAGCGGGGGACTCCTACAATGAGCAGTTCTTC
-	TRBV11-3	TRBJ1-4	-	CASSLQDEKLFF	TGTGCCAGCAGCCTACAGGATGAAAAACTGTTTTTT
-	TRBV10-3	TRBJ2-2	-	CAIRSIGDTGELFF	TGTGCCATCAGAAGCATCGGGGACACCGGGGAGCTGTTTTTT
-	TRBV19	TRBJ1-5	TRBD1	CASSTRTGASNQPQHF	TGTGCCAGTAGTACCCGGACAGGGGCTAGCAATCAGCCCCAGCATTTT
-	TRBV6-5	TRBJ2-7	TRBD1	CASRGTGTGRHEQYF	TGTGCCAGCAGGGGAACCGGGACAGGCCGCCACGAGCAGTACTTC
few	TRBV28	TRBJ2-1	TRBD2	CASRRGLAGVNNEQFF	TGTGCCAGCAGACGTGGACTAGCGGGCGTTAACAATGAGCAGTTCTTC
-	TRBV5-4	TRBJ2-1	-	CASSPGGGFSYNEQFF	TGTGCCAGCAGCCCGGGGGGCGGGTTTTCCTACAATGAGCAGTTCTTC
once	TRBV5-1	TRBJ2-5	TRBD2	CASSLTTSGQETQYF	TGCGCCAGCAGCCTCACGACTAGCGGACAAGAGACCCAGTACTTC
-	TRBV7-2	TRBJ2-1	-	CASSLASRGEQFF	TGTGCCAGCAGCTTAGCTTCCAGGGGTGAGCAGTTCTTC
-	TRBV6-5	TRBJ1-1	TRBD1	CASSFQDRGRAFF	TGTGCCAGCAGTTTCCAGGACAGGGGGCGAGCTTTCTTT
-	TRBV6-5	TRBJ1-5	TRBD1	CASSWDRGQPQHF	TGTGCCAGCAGTTGGGACAGGGGCCAGCCCCAGCATTTT